This is a list of T cell receptor beta chains from one sample in a study of shared clonotypes between healthy human individuals. Here immunoSEQ multiplex PCR was the method, and the copy in TCRdb shows in-frame clones only, minus some. In the table there are approximately 1.5 million clones, approximately 98% of which are singletons. The sequencing input was naive CD4+ T cells sorted from blood. These receptors came from a man younger than 40 in good health. Both conserved end residues are trimmed from each CDR3.

J: TRBJ2-6
V: TRBV30
CDR3: AWSMFGANVLT

J: TRBJ2-5
V: TRBV2
CDR3: ASRTHSGLWETQY

J: TRBJ2-3
V: TRBV5-1
CDR3: ASSAPGSPDTQY

J: TRBJ1-2
V: TRBV4-3
CDR3: ASSHGDRSFVGGYT

J: TRBJ2-7
V: TRBV20-1
CDR3: SAPSLDEQY

J: TRBJ1-2
V: TRBV5-1
CDR3: ASSFIPGQGGYGYT

J: TRBJ2-3
V: TRBV25-1
CDR3: ASTTGTGGPDTQY

J: TRBJ2-1
V: TRBV7-9
CDR3: ASSLETRANEQF

J: TRBJ2-3
V: TRBV2
CDR3: ASRFGGGTDTQY

J: TRBJ1-4
V: TRBV2
CDR3: ASRAGGTNEKLF

J: TRBJ2-3
V: TRBV27
CDR3: ASRIALRPDTQY

J: TRBJ2-7
V: TRBV5-6
CDR3: ASSYATGLYEQY

J: TRBJ2-6
V: TRBV25-1
CDR3: ASSSGHQWGTGANVLT

J: TRBJ2-7
V: TRBV5-1
CDR3: ASSLELAGAYEQY

J: TRBJ2-2
V: TRBV28
CDR3: ASSLPRSNTGELF

J: TRBJ1-2
V: TRBV14
CDR3: ASSTKNSLRGYT

J: TRBJ1-1
V: TRBV5-6
CDR3: ASSFWGAEAF

J: TRBJ2-7
V: TRBV7-2
CDR3: ASSLVPGMGEQY

J: TRBJ1-2
V: TRBV28
CDR3: ASSLPAGQSYGYT

J: TRBJ2-1
V: TRBV7-9
CDR3: ASSPLGAIHNEQF

J: TRBJ2-3
V: TRBV5-1
CDR3: ASSYAYRDPETDTQY

J: TRBJ2-4
V: TRBV6-5
CDR3: ASSYGLAKNIQY

J: TRBJ2-1
V: TRBV9
CDR3: ASSVSSSRHYNEQF

J: TRBJ2-1
V: TRBV30
CDR3: AWSRGRFYNEQF

J: TRBJ1-5
V: TRBV28
CDR3: ASSTPPAIQPQH

J: TRBJ1-2
V: TRBV21-1
CDR3: ASIFNYGYT

J: TRBJ2-2
V: TRBV29-1
CDR3: SARGRELF